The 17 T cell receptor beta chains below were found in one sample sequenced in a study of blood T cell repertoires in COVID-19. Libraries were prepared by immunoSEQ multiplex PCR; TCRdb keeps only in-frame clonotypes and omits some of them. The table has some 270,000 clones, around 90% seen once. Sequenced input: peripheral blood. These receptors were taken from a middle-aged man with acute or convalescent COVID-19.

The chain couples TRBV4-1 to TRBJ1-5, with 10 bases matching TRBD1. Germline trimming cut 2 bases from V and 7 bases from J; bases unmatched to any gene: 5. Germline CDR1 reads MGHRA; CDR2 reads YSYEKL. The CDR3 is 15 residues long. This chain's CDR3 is CASSQMTGGGQPQHF. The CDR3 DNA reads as TGCGCCAGCAGCCAAATGACAGGGGGCGGGCAGCCCCAGCATTTT.

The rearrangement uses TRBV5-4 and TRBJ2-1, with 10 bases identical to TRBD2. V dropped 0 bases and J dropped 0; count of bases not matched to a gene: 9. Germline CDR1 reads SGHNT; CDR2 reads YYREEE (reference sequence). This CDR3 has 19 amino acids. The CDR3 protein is CASSLGASGGPRSYNEQFF. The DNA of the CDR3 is TGTGCCAGCAGCTTGGGGGCTAGCGGGGGCCCCCGCTCCTACAATGAGCAGTTCTTC.

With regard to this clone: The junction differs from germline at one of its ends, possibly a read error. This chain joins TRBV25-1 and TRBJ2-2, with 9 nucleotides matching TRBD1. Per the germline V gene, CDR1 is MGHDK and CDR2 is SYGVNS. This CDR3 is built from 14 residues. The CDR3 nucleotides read TGTGCCAGCATGGGGACAGGGAACGCCGGGGAGCTGTTTTTT. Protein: CASMGTGNAGELFF.

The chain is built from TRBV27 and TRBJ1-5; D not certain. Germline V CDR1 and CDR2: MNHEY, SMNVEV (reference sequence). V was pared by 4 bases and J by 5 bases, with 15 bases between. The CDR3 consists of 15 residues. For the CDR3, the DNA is TGTGCCAGCAGTTCCACTTCAAACTTAGATCAGCCCCAGCATTTT. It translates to CASSSTSNLDQPQHF.

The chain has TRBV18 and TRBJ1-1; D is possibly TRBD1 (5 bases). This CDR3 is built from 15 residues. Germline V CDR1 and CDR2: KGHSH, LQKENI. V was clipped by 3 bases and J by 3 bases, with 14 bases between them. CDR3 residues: CASSPRQGSDTEAFF. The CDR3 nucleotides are TGTGCCAGCTCACCTAGGCAGGGTTCGGACACTGAAGCTTTCTTT. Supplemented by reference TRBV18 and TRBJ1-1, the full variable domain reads NAGVMQNPRHLVRRRGQEARLRCSPMKGHSHVYWYRQLPEEGLKFMVYLQKENIIDESGMPKERFSAEFPKEGPSILRIQQVVRGDSAAYFCASSPRQGSDTEAFFGQGTRLTVV.

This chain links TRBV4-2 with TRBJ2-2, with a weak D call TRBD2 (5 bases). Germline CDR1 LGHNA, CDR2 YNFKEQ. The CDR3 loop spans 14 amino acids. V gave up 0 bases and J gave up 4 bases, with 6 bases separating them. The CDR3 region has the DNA TGTGCCAGCAGCCAAGATCGGGGCACCGGGGAGCTGTTTTTT. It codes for CASSQDRGTGELFF.

In nucleotides, the CDR3 is TGTGCCAGCAGGCCCGACAGGGCTGTCACTGAAGCTTTCTTT. Encoded protein: CASRPDRAVTEAFF. The chain employs TRBV5-5 and TRBJ1-1, with 7 bases identical to TRBD1. Trimming took 5 bases from V and 4 from J; bases not matched to a gene: 8. The CDR3 totals 14 residues. The V gene's germline CDR1 is SGHKS and CDR2 YYEKEE (reference sequence).

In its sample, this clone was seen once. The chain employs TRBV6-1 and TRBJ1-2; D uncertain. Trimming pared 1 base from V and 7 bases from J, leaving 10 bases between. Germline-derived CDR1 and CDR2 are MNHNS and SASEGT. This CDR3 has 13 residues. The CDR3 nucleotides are TGTGCCAGCAGTGAAGGAACTAGGGCTGGCTACACCTTC. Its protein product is CASSEGTRAGYTF.

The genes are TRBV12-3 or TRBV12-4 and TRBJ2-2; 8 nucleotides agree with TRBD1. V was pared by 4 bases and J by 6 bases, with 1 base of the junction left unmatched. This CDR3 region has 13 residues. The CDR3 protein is CASSWTGPGELFF. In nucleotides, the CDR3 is TGTGCCAGCAGTTGGACAGGGCCCGGGGAGCTGTTTTTT.

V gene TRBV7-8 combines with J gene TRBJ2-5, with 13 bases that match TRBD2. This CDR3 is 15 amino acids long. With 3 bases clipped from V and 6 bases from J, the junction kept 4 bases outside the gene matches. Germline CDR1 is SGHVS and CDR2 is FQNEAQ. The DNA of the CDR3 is TGTGCCAGCAGCTTGGAGGGACTAGCGGGGCAGACCCAGTACTTC. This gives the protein CASSLEGLAGQTQYF.

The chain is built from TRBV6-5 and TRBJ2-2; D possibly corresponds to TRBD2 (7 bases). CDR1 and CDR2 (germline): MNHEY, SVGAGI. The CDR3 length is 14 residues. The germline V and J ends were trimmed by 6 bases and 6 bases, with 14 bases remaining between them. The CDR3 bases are TGTGCCAGCAGAAAAAGGGGGGGCTCCGGGGAGCTGTTTTTT. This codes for CASRKRGGSGELFF.

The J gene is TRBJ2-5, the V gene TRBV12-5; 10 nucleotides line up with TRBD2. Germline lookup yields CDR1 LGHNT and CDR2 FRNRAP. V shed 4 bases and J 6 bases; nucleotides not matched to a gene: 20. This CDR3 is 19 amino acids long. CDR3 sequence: CASGWYGLAETTSLKTQYF. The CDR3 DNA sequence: TGTGCTAGTGGTTGGTACGGACTAGCGGAGACTACGAGCCTAAAGACCCAGTACTTC.

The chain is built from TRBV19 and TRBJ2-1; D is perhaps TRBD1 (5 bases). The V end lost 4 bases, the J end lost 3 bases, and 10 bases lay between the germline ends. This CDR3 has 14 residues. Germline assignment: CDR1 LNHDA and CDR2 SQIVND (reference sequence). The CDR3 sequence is CASSRGFYYNEQFF. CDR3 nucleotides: TGTGCCAGTAGTAGGGGCTTTTACTACAATGAGCAGTTCTTC.

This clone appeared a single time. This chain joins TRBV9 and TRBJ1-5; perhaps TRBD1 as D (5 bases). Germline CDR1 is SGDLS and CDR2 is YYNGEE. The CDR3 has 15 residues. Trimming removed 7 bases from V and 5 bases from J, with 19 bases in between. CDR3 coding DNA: TGTGCCAGCTCTGCTCAGGCAGGGTGGGATCAGCCCCAGCATTTT. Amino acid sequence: CASSAQAGWDQPQHF. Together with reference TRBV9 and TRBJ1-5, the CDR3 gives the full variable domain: DSGVTQTPKHLITATGQRVTLRCSPRSGDLSVYWYQQSLDQGLQFLIQYYNGEERAKGNILERFSAQQFPDLHSELNLSSLELGDSALYFCASSAQAGWDQPQHFGDGTRLSIL.

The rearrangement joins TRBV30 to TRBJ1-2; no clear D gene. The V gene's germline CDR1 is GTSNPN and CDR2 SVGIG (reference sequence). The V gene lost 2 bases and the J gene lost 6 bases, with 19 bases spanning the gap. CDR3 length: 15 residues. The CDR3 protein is CAWSPPPRDQHGYTF. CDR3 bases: TGTGCCTGGAGTCCCCCCCCGCGGGATCAACATGGCTACACCTTC.

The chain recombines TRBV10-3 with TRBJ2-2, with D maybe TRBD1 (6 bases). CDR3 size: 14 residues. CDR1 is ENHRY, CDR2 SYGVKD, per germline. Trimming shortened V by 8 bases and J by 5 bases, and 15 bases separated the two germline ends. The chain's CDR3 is CAISQDQGTGELFF. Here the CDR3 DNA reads TGTGCCATCTCCCAAGACCAGGGGACCGGGGAGCTGTTTTTT.

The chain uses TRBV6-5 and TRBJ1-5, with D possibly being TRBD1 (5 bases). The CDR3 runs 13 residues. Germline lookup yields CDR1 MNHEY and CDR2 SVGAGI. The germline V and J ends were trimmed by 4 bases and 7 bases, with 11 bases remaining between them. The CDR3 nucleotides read TGTGCCAGCAGTTGGGGGGTGGGGCAGCCCCAGCATTTT. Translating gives CASSWGVGQPQHF.